This TCR beta chain comes out of a study of cytomegalovirus exposure and HLA in healthy donors. On this clone: Its target is not known.

Study-wide results and caveats: With high specificity and sensitivity, the classifier reportedly diagnosed cytomegalovirus status. A list of roughly 160 TCR beta chains associated with cytomegalovirus was given.

Germline lookup yields CDR1 KGHSH and CDR2 LQKENI. Trimming took 3 bases from V and 3 from J, leaving 8 bases between them. This CDR3 is built from 14 residues. Profiling relied on immunoSEQ multiplex PCR, and the TCRdb table lists in-frame clones only, not all of them. The sample lists over 150,000 clones, 65% to 85% seen once, with around 2.8% in the top ten. The chain uses TRBV18 and TRBJ2-2; D not resolved. Sequenced: PBMCs. This receptor was taken from a young woman in good health and CMV-seropositive. CDR3 DNA: TGTGCCAGCTCACCCCGACGGGACACCGGGGAGCTGTTTTTT. Encoded protein: CASSPRRDTGELFF.